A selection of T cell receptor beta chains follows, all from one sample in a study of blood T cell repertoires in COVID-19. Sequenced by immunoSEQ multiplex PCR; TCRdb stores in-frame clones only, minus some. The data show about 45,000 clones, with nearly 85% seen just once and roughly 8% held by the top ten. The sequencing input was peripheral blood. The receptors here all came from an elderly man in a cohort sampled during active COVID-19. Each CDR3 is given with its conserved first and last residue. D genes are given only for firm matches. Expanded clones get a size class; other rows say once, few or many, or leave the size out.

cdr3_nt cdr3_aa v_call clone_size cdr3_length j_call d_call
TGCGCCAGCAGCTTGGCTCTCGGACAGGGGGATGGCTACACCTTC CASSLALGQGDGYTF TRBV5-1 few 15 TRBJ1-2 TRBD1
TGCGCCAGCAGTTTACAGTGTGGCTACACCTTC CASSLQCGYTF TRBV28 - 11 TRBJ1-2 -
TGTGCCAGCAGTTTCTACGGACTAGCGGGAGGGATAGATACGCAGTATTTT CASSFYGLAGGIDTQYF TRBV27 - 17 TRBJ2-3 TRBD2
TGTGCCACCGGACAGGCGAACTCTGGGGCCAACGTCCTGACTTTC CATGQANSGANVLTF TRBV28 - 15 TRBJ2-6 TRBD1
TGTGCCTGGAAGGGACAGCTAAATCAGCCCCAGCATTTT CAWKGQLNQPQHF TRBV30 once 13 TRBJ1-5 TRBD1
TGCGCCAGCAGCTTGGAGGGACAGGGGGCCGGAAACACCATATATTTT CASSLEGQGAGNTIYF TRBV5-1 - 16 TRBJ1-3 TRBD1
TGTGCCAGCAGCTTAGTGATGGGGGGCAATGAGCAGTTCTTC CASSLVMGGNEQFF TRBV7-2 - 14 TRBJ2-1 -
TGCGCCAGCTTTCCGGGGACAGGGGCCGCTAACTATGGCTACACCTTC CASFPGTGAANYGYTF TRBV5-1 - 16 TRBJ1-2 TRBD1
TGTGCCAGCAGTGACTCGATGGGACAGTCCAGTGAGCAGTTCTTC CASSDSMGQSSEQFF TRBV6-4 - 15 TRBJ2-1 TRBD1
TGTGCCAGCAGCCAGATTTTAGGGGGCTCCTACGAGCAGTACTTC CASSQILGGSYEQYF TRBV7-9 - 15 TRBJ2-7 -
TGTGCCATCAGCGGGACTAGCGGGAGTCATCGTGAGCAGTTCTTC CAISGTSGSHREQFF TRBV10-3 - 15 TRBJ2-1 TRBD2
TGTGCCAGCAGCCGCCCCTCGCGGCAGAACACTGAAGCTTTCTTT CASSRPSRQNTEAFF TRBV7-9 - 15 TRBJ1-1 -
TGTGCCAGCAGTTTCGGGGGGGGTGAGCAGTTCTTC CASSFGGGEQFF TRBV28 - 12 TRBJ2-1 TRBD2
TGTGCCACCTCCCCCACGGACACCGGGGAGCTGTTTTTT CATSPTDTGELFF TRBV24-1 - 13 TRBJ2-2 -
TGTGCCAGCAGCTTGGCGGCTAGGGGAAACACCGGGGAGCTGTTTTTT CASSLAARGNTGELFF TRBV5-4 - 16 TRBJ2-2 -
TGTGCCAGCAGCCACGCAGGGCAGGGGACTGAAGCTTTCTTT CASSHAGQGTEAFF TRBV3-1/TRBV3-2 - 14 TRBJ1-1 -
TGTGCCAGCAGCGCAGGGGGGCAGGGGGCACTGTATGGCTACACCTTC CASSAGGQGALYGYTF TRBV7-9 few 16 TRBJ1-2 TRBD1
TGTGCCAGCTCACCCGAGGGACAGGGACTTAATTCACCCCTCCACTTT CASSPEGQGLNSPLHF TRBV18 - 16 TRBJ1-6 TRBD1
TGCAGCGTTACTAGCGGGGGACGCTACGAGCAGTACTTC CSVTSGGRYEQYF TRBV29-1 - 13 TRBJ2-7 TRBD2
TGTGCCAGCTCACCGGATCGGGGATTAAATGAAAAACTGTTTTTT CASSPDRGLNEKLFF TRBV18 - 15 TRBJ1-4 -
TGTGCCAGCAGCCCCTGGGGCAACTACACCTTC CASSPWGNYTF TRBV28 - 11 TRBJ1-2 -
TGTGCCAGCAGCCGACTCGGGGACTCCTCCTACGAGCAGTACTTC CASSRLGDSSYEQYF TRBV7-9 medium-sized 15 TRBJ2-7 -
TGTGCCAGCAGTGTATATTCCCGTTGGACTAGCGGGGGCGGGACCCAGTACTTC CASSVYSRWTSGGGTQYF TRBV2 - 18 TRBJ2-5 TRBD2
TGTGCCAGCAGCCCGACAGTATACAATGAGCAGTTCTTC CASSPTVYNEQFF TRBV9 - 13 TRBJ2-1 -
TGCAGCGGAAAGAGGAGGGACGCAGATACGCAGTATTTT CSGKRRDADTQYF TRBV29-1 - 13 TRBJ2-3 -
TGTGCCACCAGCAGAATGACTACCGGGCCTAGCACAGATACGCAGTATTTT CATSRMTTGPSTDTQYF TRBV15 - 17 TRBJ2-3 -
TGCAGCGTTGATATGGGACACCTGAACACTGAAGCTTTCTTT CSVDMGHLNTEAFF TRBV29-1 - 14 TRBJ1-1 -
TGTGCCAGCAGTTACTCCGGGTTTAGCTCCTACGAGCAGTACTTC CASSYSGFSSYEQYF TRBV6-5 - 15 TRBJ2-7 -
TGTGCCAGCAGCCAGTCGACAGGGGGCTTTCAGCCCCAGCATTTT CASSQSTGGFQPQHF TRBV3-1/TRBV3-2 - 15 TRBJ1-5 TRBD1
TGTGCCAGCAGCCTCCTCTTATATACGCAGTATTTT CASSLLLYTQYF TRBV7-9 - 12 TRBJ2-3 -
TGTGCCACCCGGTTTACAGGCAATGGCTACACCTTC CATRFTGNGYTF TRBV24-1 - 12 TRBJ1-2 -
TGTGCCAGCAGCTTAGCCAGGGGTACCGGGGAGCTGTTTTTT CASSLARGTGELFF TRBV7-6 - 14 TRBJ2-2 -
TGTGCCAGCGTCACCGGGACAGGGGCCCAAGAGACCCAGTACTTC CASVTGTGAQETQYF TRBV28 - 15 TRBJ2-5 TRBD1